There are a few counts of the clone carrying this T cell receptor (beta chain). No antigen is known for it. Using immunoSEQ multiplex PCR, the repertoire was profiled, and TCRdb retains in-frame clones only, with some absent. There are approximately 120,000 clones in the sample; around 87% occur only once, and approximately 4.7% lies in the top ten. The data derive from a study of T cell responses to AZD1222 COVID-19 vaccine. Study at large: The analysis combined second doses at about 4 or about 12 weeks. The study, taken as a whole, reports: Donors were chiefly white British, with a greater number of females, and clonal diversity was perhaps underestimated. Regions 160-218 and 743-854 dominated among vaccine-associated CD4 TCRs spanning spike. AZD1222 recipients seropositive at baseline numbered only 5 to 7.

Deletions cut 0 bases from V and 0 bases from J, with 15 bases between. Germline values: CDR1 LGHNA, CDR2 YNFKEQ. The CDR3 spans 18 residues. The sequence was obtained from an adult in good health. The sample in question was peripheral blood, obtained on day 0 of AZD1222 vaccination. V gene TRBV4-2 combines with J gene TRBJ1-3, with D perhaps matching TRBD1 (6 bases). DNA of the CDR3: TGTGCCAGCAGCCAAGATGCGGGGGCAGGCCGCTCTGGAAACACCATATATTTT. Protein sequence: CASSQDAGAGRSGNTIYF.